Shown below are 10 T cell receptor beta chains from a single sample sequenced in a study of T cells in women clearing cervical HPV infection. Repertoires were generated with immunoSEQ multiplex PCR, while TCRdb's copy carries only in-frame clones and drops some. The data include 35,000 to 45,000 clones; the top ten clones carry more than 1%. The sample was blood buffy coat. These receptors came from a woman between 18 and 75 years old with a cervical HPV16 infection that either progressed to CIN3+ or cleared (not recorded which).

CDR3 amino acids: CASSYLAGGQAGELFF. The sequenced CDR3 bases are TGTGCCAGCAGTTACTTAGCGGGAGGGCAAGCCGGGGAG. The J gene is TRBJ2-2, the V gene TRBV6-2 or TRBV6-3; 11 nucleotides match TRBD2. The read ends 3 residues before the CDR3 terminus; that terminus is restored from the germline J gene. The CDR3 runs to 16 residues. Germline V gene data show CDR1 as MNHEY and CDR2 as SVGEGT. After removal of 1 base from V and 6 bases from J, the junction contained 4 bases not matched to a gene.

On this clone itself: Read sequence stops 3 residues before the CDR3 end, and the germline J gene provides the missing end. The rearrangement links TRBV7-2 to TRBJ1-5, with 7 bases identical to TRBD1. The germline gives CDR1 SGHTA, CDR2 FQGNSA. V shed 0 bases and J 1 base; nucleotides not matched to a gene: 3. The CDR3 is 16 residues long. CDR3 bases read: TGTGCCAGCAGCTTAGCCGAACAGGGGAGCAATCAGCCC. Amino acids: CASSLAEQGSNQP. In full, the CDR3 reads CASSLAEQGSNQPQHF.

Of note for this clone: From the germline J gene comes the end of the CDR3, since the read stops 3 residues before it. This chain uses TRBV7-3 with TRBJ2-3; 9 nucleotides line up with TRBD2. This CDR3 comprises 15 residues. V was clipped by 4 bases and J by 5 bases; unmatched bases: 7. Germline CDR1 reads SGHTA; CDR2 reads FQGTGA. The part of the CDR3 DNA that was read is TGTGCCAGCAGCTATAGCGGGAGCCGTGGAGATACG. This sequence encodes CASSYSGSRGDT. The entire CDR3 is CASSYSGSRGDTQYF.

Comments on this clone: The read comes to an end 3 residues before the CDR3 does, leaving the germline J gene to fill in the end. This chain connects TRBV19 to TRBJ1-5; a weak D match, TRBD1 (5 bases). The CDR3 contains 16 residues. Deletions cut 3 bases from V and 4 bases from J, with 16 bases between. Germline V gene sequence: CDR1 LNHDA, CDR2 SQIVND (reference sequence). CDR3 DNA, as far as it was read: TGTGCCAGTAGTATGGGGAGGGGAGTGGGAAATCAGCCC. Its protein is CASSMGRGVGNQP. The full CDR3 protein is CASSMGRGVGNQPQHF.

Remarks on this clone: Sequencing ends 3 residues short of the CDR3 end; the germline J gene provides the rest. V and J are TRBV19 and TRBJ1-1; weak D call: TRBD1 (6 bases). This CDR3 has 15 amino acids. V was clipped by 6 bases and J by 5 bases, with 19 bases between them. In germline, CDR1 is LNHDA, CDR2 SQIVND (reference sequence). The sequenced part of the CDR3 DNA is TGTGCCAGTAGCCGGACCCACAGGGATCTTACTGAA. This gives the protein CASSRTHRDLTE. The full CDR3 reads CASSRTHRDLTEAFF. Together with reference TRBV19 and TRBJ1-1, the CDR3 gives the full variable domain: DGGITQSPKYLFRKEGQNVTLSCEQNLNHDAMYWYRQDPGQGLRLIYYSQIVNDFQKGDIAEGYSVSREKKESFPLTVTSAQKNPTAFYLCASSRTHRDLTEAFFGQGTRLTVV.

The sequenced CDR3 bases are TGTGCCAGCAGTGAGATGATAGGGGAGACCTATGGC. Protein sequence: CASSEMIGETYG. The whole CDR3 protein reads CASSEMIGETYGYTF. The V gene is TRBV6-4, the J gene TRBJ1-2, with a weak D call TRBD1 (5 bases). The read finishes 3 residues shy of the CDR3 end, and the germline J gene is used to complete it. The CDR3 is made up of 15 amino acids. The V end lost 3 bases, the J end lost 4 bases, and 15 bases lay between the germline ends. In germline, CDR1 is MRHNA, CDR2 SNTAGT.

As for this clone: The read halts 3 residues ahead of the CDR3 end, with the missing end drawn from the germline J gene. This sequence joins TRBV3-1 (or the pseudogene TRBV3-2) and TRBJ2-1, with 11 bases aligning to TRBD2. Unmatched junction bases numbered 3, after V lost 6 bases and J lost 5 bases. There are 14 residues in the CDR3. Germline CDR1 LGHDT, CDR2 YNNKEL (reference sequence). The covered CDR3 bases are TGTGCCAGCAGTCGACTAGCGGGAAACAATGAG. Translating gives CASSRLAGNNE. The whole CDR3 region reads CASSRLAGNNEQFF.

About this clone: The CDR3 is cut off 3 residues early in the read; its end comes from the germline J gene. This rearrangement joins TRBV29-1 to TRBJ2-7; TRBD1 is a possible D gene (6 bases). This CDR3 has 14 amino acids. V shed 0 bases and J shed 3 bases, with 12 bases lying between them. Per the germline V gene, CDR1 is SQVTM and CDR2 is ANQGSEA. The chain's CDR3 is CSVEERQEYYEQYF. Partial CDR3 DNA: TGCAGCGTTGAAGAGAGACAGGAGTACTACGAG.

Comment on this clone: Read data end 3 residues before the CDR3 end; the end is taken from the germline J gene. V and J are TRBV6-2 or TRBV6-3 and TRBJ1-5, with D possibly being TRBD1 (5 bases). The CDR3 spans 13 residues. Germline CDR1 and CDR2: MNHEY and SVGEGT. Trimming removed 4 bases from V and 5 bases from J, with 9 bases in between. CDR3 region: CASSFFRDQPQHF. The part of the CDR3 DNA that was read is TGTGCCAGCAGTTTTTTCAGGGATCAGCCC.

About this clone itself: The sequenced fragment ends 3 residues before the CDR3 boundary, so the rest is inferred from the germline J gene. This chain joins TRBV7-2 and TRBJ1-5; 9 positions agree with TRBD1. Per the germline V gene, CDR1 is SGHTA and CDR2 is FQGNSA. V lost 3 bases, J lost 9 bases, and 6 bases stayed unmatched. The CDR3 consists of 14 residues. CDR3 protein: CASSFLGTGLPQHF. CDR3 bases read: TGTGCCAGCAGCTTCCTCGGGACAGGGTTGCCC.